This T cell receptor beta chain was captured in a study of shared clonotypes between healthy human individuals. The wider study: Plates per donor: three CD4 naive, three CD4 memory, two CD8 naive, one CD8 memory.

Some clones are missing from TCRdb's copy, which holds only in-frame ones; the method was immunoSEQ multiplex PCR. The sample carries roughly 2.5 million clones, approximately 92% recorded once. Concerning this clone itself: Its antigen is currently unknown.

Study-level points and caveats: About 5.2% was the fraction of naive CD4 clonotypes found shared across four donors.

With 5 bases clipped from V and 3 bases from J, the junction kept 5 bases outside the gene matches. The CDR3 is 14 residues long. Germline CDR1 and CDR2: MNHNY and SVGAGI (reference sequence). This chain uses TRBV6-6 with TRBJ2-7; 9 positions match TRBD1. This clonotype originated in a man younger than 30 in good health. Sequenced material: naive CD4+ T cells sorted from blood. Specified subset: CD45RA+ positively selected. The CDR3 bases are TGTGCCAGCAGTGGGACAGGGATGGACTACGAGCAGTACTTC. It translates to CASSGTGMDYEQYF.